Listed below are T cell receptor beta chains from one sample, sequenced in a study of OX40 agonist ivuxolimab in advanced cancers. The assay was immunoSEQ multiplex PCR, and TCRdb's table has in-frame clones only and misses some. This table has tens of thousands of clones, 80% to 90% appearing once. This specimen was CD4+ or CD8+ T cells sorted from blood, taken in a trial of the OX40 agonist ivuxolimab. These receptors were taken from an adult with an advanced solid tumor such as melanoma, head and neck, liver or kidney cancer. CDR3s include the opening cysteine and the closing phenylalanine or tryptophan. Each record gives: V gene, CDR3 length, clone size, J gene, D gene, CDR3 protein, CDR3 DNA. The D gene is left open where the match is weak. The size entry is marked missing in some rows and otherwise reads once, few, many or a size class.

TRBV5-4	16	-	TRBJ2-1	-	CASSLATGLVSNEQFF	TGTGCCAGCAGCTTGGCCACGGGTTTAGTGTCCAATGAGCAGTTCTTC
TRBV21-1	10	-	TRBJ2-5	-	CATKRETQYF	TGTGCCACCAAGAGGGAGACCCAGTACTTC
TRBV9	16	-	TRBJ2-3	TRBD2	CASSVTSGGPTDTQYF	TGTGCCAGCAGCGTGACTAGCGGGGGCCCCACAGATACGCAGTATTTT
TRBV11-2	16	-	TRBJ2-1	TRBD2	CASSWTSGGRYNEQFF	TGTGCCAGCAGCTGGACTAGCGGGGGGAGGTACAATGAGCAGTTCTTC
TRBV5-1	14	-	TRBJ2-5	-	CASSLGSGQETQYF	TGCGCCAGCAGCTTGGGATCGGGGCAAGAGACCCAGTACTTC
TRBV10-3	14	-	TRBJ2-1	TRBD2	CAISESSTSVRQFF	TGTGCCATCAGTGAGTCAAGTACTAGCGTAAGACAGTTCTTC
TRBV18	13	once	TRBJ2-7	-	CASSGRGSYEQYF	TGTGCCAGCTCCGGCCGAGGATCCTACGAGCAGTACTTC
TRBV2	12	-	TRBJ2-7	-	CASSGQGYEQYF	TGTGCCAGCAGCGGACAAGGCTACGAGCAGTACTTC
TRBV6-6	16	-	TRBJ1-5	-	CASSGGTTDSNQPQHF	TGTGCCAGCAGTGGCGGTACAACCGATAGCAATCAGCCCCAGCATTTT
TRBV7-2	14	-	TRBJ1-2	TRBD1	CASTFGPGQGGYTF	TGTGCCAGCACCTTTGGTCCGGGACAGGGGGGCTACACCTTC
TRBV1	17	-	TRBJ2-7	-	CTSSQGGSLAGVREQYF	TGCACCAGCAGCCAGGGGGGCTCCTTGGCGGGAGTACGGGAGCAGTACTTC
TRBV18	16	-	TRBJ1-3	TRBD1	CASSPMDRVNGNTIYF	TGTGCCAGCTCACCCATGGACAGGGTGAATGGAAACACCATATATTTT
TRBV7-3	13	-	TRBJ2-5	-	CASSPGAQETQYF	TGTGCCAGCAGCCCCGGGGCCCAAGAGACCCAGTACTTC
TRBV28	17	-	TRBJ2-2	TRBD2	CASSLWGLAGGPGELFF	TGTGCCAGCAGTTTATGGGGACTAGCGGGGGGGCCCGGGGAGCTGTTTTTT
TRBV9	17	-	TRBJ2-2	-	CASSVAGHPIGTGELFF	TGTGCCAGCAGCGTAGCTGGACACCCCATAGGTACCGGGGAGCTGTTTTTT
TRBV21-1	17	-	TRBJ2-7	-	CASSKAGGGEAAYEQYF	TGTGCCAGCAGCAAAGCGGGTGGGGGGGAGGCAGCCTACGAGCAGTACTTC
TRBV5-6	16	-	TRBJ2-6	-	CASSLGRTAGANVLTF	TGTGCCAGCAGCTTGGGGCGTACAGCAGGGGCCAACGTCCTGACTTTC
TRBV9	11	-	TRBJ2-1	-	CASSVRNEQFF	TGTGCCAGCAGCGTACGTAATGAGCAGTTCTTC
TRBV30	13	-	TRBJ2-7	TRBD2	CAWSYSGGAAQYF	TGTGCCTGGAGTTACAGCGGGGGGGCCGCGCAGTACTTC
TRBV28	16	-	TRBJ2-2	TRBD2	CASSQGGGGGTGELFF	TGTGCCAGCAGCCAGGGTGGCGGGGGTGGCACCGGGGAGCTGTTTTTT
TRBV29-1	13	-	TRBJ1-2	-	CSVEGRGRGRYTF	TGCAGCGTTGAAGGTCGGGGGCGGGGTCGCTACACCTTC
TRBV15	14	-	TRBJ2-7	-	CATSSPGYPYEQYF	TGTGCCACCAGCAGTCCGGGATACCCCTACGAGCAGTACTTC
TRBV19	15	-	TRBJ2-3	-	CASQSGGASTDTQYF	TGTGCCAGTCAGTCGGGCGGGGCTAGCACAGATACGCAGTATTTT
TRBV28	15	-	TRBJ1-2	-	CASSLQRTGLGGYTF	TGTGCCAGCAGTTTACAAAGGACCGGTTTGGGTGGCTACACCTTC
TRBV11-3	16	-	TRBJ2-3	-	CASSLGRAKWQYTQYF	TGTGCCAGCAGCTTAGGTCGCGCGAAGTGGCAATATACGCAGTATTTT
TRBV5-6	13	-	TRBJ2-1	TRBD2	CASSLGLAGEQFF	TGTGCCAGCAGCCTTGGACTAGCTGGTGAGCAGTTCTTC
TRBV19	16	-	TRBJ2-1	TRBD2	CASSIGAREGRNEQFF	TGTGCCAGTAGTATCGGAGCGAGGGAGGGCCGAAATGAGCAGTTCTTC
TRBV6-5	13	-	TRBJ1-2	-	CASSEVGGYGYTF	TGTGCCAGCAGCGAAGTAGGGGGCTATGGCTACACCTTC
TRBV2	14	-	TRBJ1-3	-	CASSVSGTGNTIYF	TGTGCCAGCAGTGTTTCGGGTACTGGAAACACCATATATTTT
TRBV6-1	12	-	TRBJ1-2	-	CASSGALTGYTF	TGTGCCAGCAGTGGGGCCCTAACTGGCTACACCTTC
TRBV6-1	15	-	TRBJ1-5	-	CASSEQAGLGQPQHF	TGTGCCAGCAGTGAACAAGCAGGGTTGGGTCAGCCCCAGCATTTT
TRBV5-1	15	-	TRBJ2-1	TRBD2	CASRWTSGSYNEQFF	TGCGCCAGCAGATGGACTAGCGGCTCCTACAATGAGCAGTTCTTC
TRBV5-4	15	-	TRBJ2-7	TRBD1	CASSRVDRATYEQYF	TGTGCCAGCAGCCGGGTGGACAGGGCTACCTACGAGCAGTACTTC
TRBV2	16	-	TRBJ1-3	-	CASSEGVWDSGNTIYF	TGTGCCAGCAGTGAAGGAGTATGGGACTCTGGAAACACCATATATTTT
TRBV21-1	16	-	TRBJ2-2	-	CASSLAQQGGTGELFF	TGTGCCAGCAGCCTAGCCCAGCAGGGAGGAACCGGGGAGCTGTTTTTT
TRBV19	15	-	TRBJ2-2	TRBD1	CASSTTGGNTGELFF	TGTGCCAGTAGTACGACAGGGGGGAACACCGGGGAGCTGTTTTTT
TRBV11-3	15	-	TRBJ2-7	-	CASSLGAGRSYEQYF	TGTGCCAGCAGCTTAGGGGCAGGTCGCTCCTACGAGCAGTACTTC
TRBV11-3	17	once	TRBJ1-3	-	CASSFGTTLGSGNTIYF	TGTGCCAGCAGCTTCGGGACTACCCTCGGCTCTGGAAACACCATATATTTT
TRBV13	15	-	TRBJ2-7	-	CASSTLLGGSYEQYF	TGTGCCAGCAGCACCCTTTTGGGGGGCTCCTACGAGCAGTACTTC
TRBV10-3	17	-	TRBJ2-2	TRBD2	CAINDGREDSNTGELFF	TGTGCCATCAATGATGGGAGGGAGGACTCCAACACCGGGGAGCTGTTTTTT
TRBV7-9	15	-	TRBJ1-3	TRBD1	CASSLAQGDGNTIYF	TGTGCCAGCAGCCTGGCCCAGGGGGATGGAAACACCATATATTTT
TRBV2	13	-	TRBJ1-2	-	CASRGGRSSGYTF	TGTGCCAGCAGGGGCGGACGGTCCTCTGGCTACACCTTC
TRBV9	15	once	TRBJ2-1	TRBD1	CASSVGQALYNEQFF	TGTGCCAGCAGCGTTGGACAGGCGTTATACAATGAGCAGTTCTTC
TRBV7-9	17	-	TRBJ2-2	-	CASTQPIREVWAGELFF	TGTGCCAGCACCCAACCCATTAGGGAGGTATGGGCCGGGGAGCTGTTTTTT
TRBV7-3	13	-	TRBJ1-2	TRBD1	CASSSTGGSGYTF	TGTGCCAGCAGCTCCACAGGGGGCAGTGGCTACACCTTC
TRBV19	16	-	TRBJ2-1	-	CASSIGGQVRANEQFF	TGTGCCAGTAGTATAGGGGGACAAGTCCGGGCGAATGAGCAGTTCTTC
TRBV10-3	15	-	TRBJ2-7	TRBD2	CAISEGLAGVYEQYF	TGTGCCATCAGTGAGGGGCTAGCGGGGGTCTACGAGCAGTACTTC
TRBV11-2	14	-	TRBJ2-3	-	CASSDAARTDTQYF	TGTGCCAGCAGCGATGCAGCGCGCACAGATACGCAGTATTTT